This TCR beta chain originates from a study of early T cells in non-severe SARS-CoV-2 infection. A single record per CDR3 protein comes from TCRdb applying MiXCR to the 5' RACE reads. The table lists under 50,000 distinct CDR3 sequences, about 25% of them singletons. The CDR3 totals 15 residues. Trimming took 2 bases from V and 5 from J; bases not matched to a gene: 7. Germline values: CDR1 LGHDT, CDR2 YNNKEL (reference sequence). The chain joins TRBV3-1 to TRBJ2-3; TRBD2 aligns across 7 bases. The TCR was taken from an adult who was a healthcare worker with PCR-confirmed SARS-CoV-2 infection or an uninfected control (not recorded which). The source material was whole blood, sampled at baseline. CDR3 bases: TGTGCCAGCAGCCAAATGGGCTCGGGGGGAGATACGCAGTATTTT. Amino acids: CASSQMGSGGDTQYF.